The rows below give T cell receptor beta chains drawn from one sample of a study of blood T cell repertoires in COVID-19. Only in-frame clones appear in the TCRdb table, and some are missing; sequencing was by immunoSEQ multiplex PCR. The sample gives around 130,000 clones, 75% to 85% of which show up once; 9.5% to 13% is in the top ten. The sequencing sample was made of peripheral blood. The receptors were gathered from a human donor in a cohort sampled during active COVID-19. Each CDR3 is given with its conserved first and last residue. D genes are given only for firm matches. Rows may omit the clone size; those that give it use once, few, many or a size class.

CDR3 protein: CASSAALGTDTQYF
CDR3 DNA: TGTGCCAGCTCTGCGGCGCTAGGTACAGATACGCAGTATTTT
D gene: -
V gene: TRBV9
clone size: -
J gene: TRBJ2-3

CDR3 protein: CASQQGWDRPPYEQYF
CDR3 DNA: TGTGCCAGCCAACAGGGCTGGGACAGGCCCCCCTACGAGCAGTACTTC
D gene: TRBD1
V gene: TRBV28
clone size: -
J gene: TRBJ2-7

CDR3 protein: CASGRTGRNTDTQYF
CDR3 DNA: TGTGCCAGCGGGAGGACAGGGAGGAACACAGATACGCAGTATTTT
D gene: TRBD1
V gene: TRBV9
clone size: -
J gene: TRBJ2-3

CDR3 protein: CASSFWTRGTEAFF
CDR3 DNA: TGTGCCAGCAGTTTTTGGACCCGGGGGACTGAAGCTTTCTTT
D gene: -
V gene: TRBV6-5
clone size: few
J gene: TRBJ1-1

CDR3 protein: CASSVDRGFYEQYF
CDR3 DNA: TGTGCCAGCAGCGTGGACAGGGGGTTCTACGAGCAGTACTTC
D gene: TRBD1
V gene: TRBV5-6
clone size: -
J gene: TRBJ2-7

CDR3 protein: CASSNRDTNEKLFF
CDR3 DNA: TGTGCCAGCAGCAACAGGGACACTAATGAAAAACTGTTTTTT
D gene: -
V gene: TRBV3-1/TRBV3-2
clone size: -
J gene: TRBJ1-4

CDR3 protein: CASSEPGQGSGYTF
CDR3 DNA: TGCGCCAGCAGCGAACCGGGACAGGGAAGTGGCTACACCTTC
D gene: TRBD1
V gene: TRBV5-1
clone size: -
J gene: TRBJ1-2

CDR3 protein: CASSLGQGGGELFF
CDR3 DNA: TGCGCCAGCAGCTTGGGACAGGGCGGCGGGGAGCTGTTTTTT
D gene: TRBD1
V gene: TRBV5-1
clone size: -
J gene: TRBJ2-2

CDR3 protein: CASSLLGAWDNEQFF
CDR3 DNA: TGTGCCAGCAGCTTATTGGGGGCCTGGGACAATGAGCAGTTCTTC
D gene: -
V gene: TRBV11-2
clone size: -
J gene: TRBJ2-1

CDR3 protein: CASSYRLAGGPNTGELFF
CDR3 DNA: TGTGCCAGTAGCTACAGACTAGCGGGGGGCCCGAACACCGGGGAGCTGTTTTTT
D gene: TRBD2
V gene: TRBV19
clone size: -
J gene: TRBJ2-2

CDR3 protein: CASSVLAGGTWNEQFF
CDR3 DNA: TGTGCCAGCAGCGTACTAGCGGGGGGGACCTGGAATGAGCAGTTCTTC
D gene: TRBD2
V gene: TRBV7-2
clone size: -
J gene: TRBJ2-1

CDR3 protein: CASSLVGSGPRNEQFF
CDR3 DNA: TGCGCCAGCAGCTTGGTTGGTAGCGGGCCCCGGAATGAGCAGTTCTTC
D gene: TRBD2
V gene: TRBV5-1
clone size: once
J gene: TRBJ2-1

CDR3 protein: CASSYLRYEQYF
CDR3 DNA: TGTGCCAGCAGTTACCTCCGCTACGAGCAGTACTTC
D gene: -
V gene: TRBV6-2/TRBV6-3
clone size: few
J gene: TRBJ2-7

CDR3 protein: CASSYQGNTEAFF
CDR3 DNA: TGTGCCAGCAGCTATCAGGGGAACACTGAAGCTTTCTTT
D gene: -
V gene: TRBV6-5
clone size: -
J gene: TRBJ1-1

CDR3 protein: CASSQVYRGRSPLHF
CDR3 DNA: TGTGCCAGCAGCCAAGTCTACAGGGGACGCTCACCCCTCCACTTT
D gene: TRBD1
V gene: TRBV14
clone size: -
J gene: TRBJ1-6

CDR3 protein: CASRDRGNQPQHF
CDR3 DNA: TGTGCCAGCCGGGACAGGGGGAATCAGCCCCAGCATTTT
D gene: TRBD1
V gene: TRBV28
clone size: -
J gene: TRBJ1-5

CDR3 protein: CASSSTGRSSTDTQYF
CDR3 DNA: TGTGCCAGCAGTTCGACAGGACGGTCTAGCACAGATACGCAGTATTTT
D gene: -
V gene: TRBV6-5
clone size: -
J gene: TRBJ2-3

CDR3 protein: CASSQPGGAINEKLFF
CDR3 DNA: TGTGCCAGTAGCCAGCCGGGGGGGGCGATTAATGAAAAACTGTTTTTT
D gene: -
V gene: TRBV19
clone size: -
J gene: TRBJ1-4

CDR3 protein: CASSPHPKSGESPLHF
CDR3 DNA: TGCGCCAGCAGCCCCCACCCGAAGTCCGGGGAGTCACCCCTCCACTTT
D gene: -
V gene: TRBV5-1
clone size: few
J gene: TRBJ1-6

CDR3 protein: CASSPDRAETQYF
CDR3 DNA: TGTGCCAGCAGCCCTGACAGGGCGGAGACCCAGTACTTC
D gene: TRBD1
V gene: TRBV5-6
clone size: -
J gene: TRBJ2-5

CDR3 protein: CASRAPARGGDTQYF
CDR3 DNA: TGTGCCAGCAGGGCTCCCGCGCGGGGGGGAGATACGCAGTATTTT
D gene: TRBD2
V gene: TRBV6-4
clone size: -
J gene: TRBJ2-3

CDR3 protein: CASSLHRTSGGQETQYF
CDR3 DNA: TGTGCCAGCAGCTTACATCGGACTAGCGGGGGCCAAGAGACCCAGTACTTC
D gene: TRBD2
V gene: TRBV7-6
clone size: -
J gene: TRBJ2-5

CDR3 protein: CASSAWDSFMNTEAFF
CDR3 DNA: TGTGCCAGCAGTGCCTGGGACAGCTTTATGAACACTGAAGCTTTCTTT
D gene: TRBD1
V gene: TRBV6-1
clone size: -
J gene: TRBJ1-1

CDR3 protein: CASSQVPNTDTQYF
CDR3 DNA: TGTGCCAGCAGTCAGGTCCCGAACACAGATACGCAGTATTTT
D gene: -
V gene: TRBV27
clone size: few
J gene: TRBJ2-3

CDR3 protein: CASSLGQEGYGYTF
CDR3 DNA: TGTGCCAGCAGCTTAGGTCAGGAGGGCTATGGCTACACCTTC
D gene: -
V gene: TRBV11-2
clone size: -
J gene: TRBJ1-2

CDR3 protein: CASSLGRINEKLFF
CDR3 DNA: TGTGCCAGCAGCTTGGGGCGGATTAATGAAAAACTGTTTTTT
D gene: -
V gene: TRBV7-8
clone size: -
J gene: TRBJ1-4

CDR3 protein: CAITEGGRDEQYF
CDR3 DNA: TGTGCCATCACCGAGGGAGGGCGGGACGAGCAGTACTTC
D gene: TRBD2
V gene: TRBV10-3
clone size: -
J gene: TRBJ2-7

CDR3 protein: CSVELGAGYGYTF
CDR3 DNA: TGCAGCGTTGAACTGGGGGCGGGCTATGGCTACACCTTC
D gene: -
V gene: TRBV29-1
clone size: few
J gene: TRBJ1-2

CDR3 protein: CASSSGTTKETQYF
CDR3 DNA: TGCGCCAGCAGCTCCGGGACAACCAAAGAGACCCAGTACTTC
D gene: -
V gene: TRBV5-1
clone size: -
J gene: TRBJ2-5

CDR3 protein: CASSSQGGNNQPQHF
CDR3 DNA: TGTGCCAGTAGTTCTCAGGGAGGGAACAATCAGCCCCAGCATTTT
D gene: -
V gene: TRBV19
clone size: few
J gene: TRBJ1-5

CDR3 protein: CASSEFRTGDYEQYF
CDR3 DNA: TGTGCCAGCAGTGAATTCCGGACAGGGGACTACGAGCAGTACTTC
D gene: TRBD1
V gene: TRBV2
clone size: -
J gene: TRBJ2-7

CDR3 protein: CASSFTGANEKLFF
CDR3 DNA: TGTGCCAGCAGCTTTACAGGGGCTAATGAAAAACTGTTTTTT
D gene: TRBD1
V gene: TRBV5-6
clone size: -
J gene: TRBJ1-4

CDR3 protein: CSVEKGSYEQYF
CDR3 DNA: TGCAGCGTTGAAAAGGGGTCCTACGAGCAGTACTTC
D gene: -
V gene: TRBV29-1
clone size: -
J gene: TRBJ2-7

CDR3 protein: CASSTTGLITQYF
CDR3 DNA: TGTGCCAGCAGCACCACAGGCTTAATTACGCAGTATTTT
D gene: -
V gene: TRBV6-6
clone size: -
J gene: TRBJ2-3

CDR3 protein: CASSRGQGGDNEQFF
CDR3 DNA: TGCGCCAGCAGCCGAGGACAGGGGGGTGACAATGAGCAGTTCTTC
D gene: TRBD1
V gene: TRBV5-1
clone size: -
J gene: TRBJ2-1

CDR3 protein: CSARLETQYF
CDR3 DNA: TGCAGTGCTAGACTCGAGACCCAGTACTTC
D gene: -
V gene: TRBV20-1
clone size: -
J gene: TRBJ2-5

CDR3 protein: CASSLWGYEQYF
CDR3 DNA: TGTGCCAGCAGTTTATGGGGCTACGAGCAGTACTTC
D gene: -
V gene: TRBV28
clone size: -
J gene: TRBJ2-7